This T cell receptor (beta chain) derives from a study of T cells after yellow fever vaccination. Overall study results and limits: The CD4 and CD8 compartments had a small share of their clonotypes in common. Post-booster repertoires again held most primary-vaccination clones (approximately 96% CD4, over 80% CD8).

This CDR3 is built from 12 residues. From germline, CDR1 is SGHDN and CDR2 FVKESK. Deletions cut 1 base from V and 10 bases from J, with 8 bases between. TCRdb independently ran MiXCR on the 5' RACE reads; one entry per CDR3 protein. The profile shows under 600,000 distinct CDR3 sequences, around an eighth of them singletons. This clonotype was detected only a few times. Its antigen is currently unknown. V is TRBV14 and J is TRBJ2-1; D tentatively fits TRBD1 or TRBD2 (5 bases each). The clonotype was recovered from a man aged 25 to 45 who received the YFV17D yellow fever vaccine. Here the sequenced sample was PBMCs, taken on the day of the yellow fever booster vaccination. The CDR3 is CASSQAGTEQFF. The CDR3 coding sequence is TGTGCCAGCAGCCAAGCCGGGACGGAGCAGTTCTTC.